These T cell receptor beta chains were read from a single sample in a study of blood T cell repertoires in COVID-19. Sequencing was performed with immunoSEQ multiplex PCR; in TCRdb, only in-frame clones are kept and a portion is missing. This sample has tens of thousands of clones, with approximately 81% found just once. Sequencing was performed on peripheral blood. The receptors originated from an elderly man with active or convalescent COVID-19. Both conserved end residues are part of each CDR3. A D gene is named only where the DNA matches it firmly. Clone size is given for some rows only: seen once, a few or many times, or a class if the clone is expanded.

abundance	d_gene	j_gene	v_gene	CDR3aa	CDR3nt
-	-	TRBJ2-2	TRBV5-1	CASSKDRGSGELFF	TGCGCCAGCAGCAAGGATCGGGGTTCCGGGGAGCTGTTTTTT
-	TRBD2	TRBJ2-3	TRBV7-9	CASRLGWAGDADTQYF	TGTGCCAGCAGACTCGGGTGGGCGGGGGACGCAGATACGCAGTATTTT
-	TRBD2	TRBJ2-1	TRBV7-3	CASSLGGGANEQFF	TGTGCCAGCAGCTTAGGCGGGGGGGCCAATGAGCAGTTCTTC
-	TRBD1	TRBJ1-3	TRBV19	CASIRTGGHTIYF	TGTGCCTCAATCCGGACAGGGGGACACACCATATATTTT
-	TRBD1	TRBJ2-7	TRBV15	CATSRAWDSYEQYF	TGTGCCACCAGCAGAGCATGGGACAGCTACGAGCAGTACTTC
-	-	TRBJ1-2	TRBV12-3/TRBV12-4	CASSQDLAFRNF	TGTGCCAGCAGCCAGGACCTAGCTTTTCGAAACTTC
few	TRBD1	TRBJ1-5	TRBV19	CASSPKPLGQGSGQPQHF	TGTGCCAGTAGTCCCAAACCTCTAGGACAGGGGTCGGGACAGCCCCAGCATTTT
-	TRBD1	TRBJ1-6	TRBV28	CASSSPSGTGGNSPLHF	TGTGCCAGCAGTTCACCCTCCGGGACAGGGGGCAATTCACCCCTCCACTTT
-	-	TRBJ1-5	TRBV3-1/TRBV3-2	CASSSQGDSNQPQHF	TGTGCCAGCAGCTCCCAAGGGGATAGCAATCAGCCCCAGCATTTT
-	-	TRBJ1-2	TRBV18	CASSLGVGNYGYTF	TGTGCCAGCTCACTGGGAGTGGGGAACTATGGCTACACCTTC
-	-	TRBJ1-2	TRBV7-6	CASSLGPQGRPYGYTF	TGTGCCAGCAGCTTAGGACCTCAGGGGAGACCCTATGGCTACACCTTC
-	-	TRBJ2-3	TRBV12-3/TRBV12-4	CASRDTVRDTQYF	TGTGCCAGCAGGGACACGGTTCGAGATACGCAGTATTTT
-	-	TRBJ1-3	TRBV19	CASSIAGGNTIYF	TGTGCCAGTAGTATTGCAGGGGGAAACACCATATATTTT
few	TRBD1	TRBJ1-2	TRBV7-9	CASSPRQGHYGYTF	TGTGCCAGCAGCCCGAGACAGGGGCACTATGGCTACACCTTC
once	-	TRBJ2-5	TRBV28	CASSLGGDRETQYF	TGTGCCAGCAGTTTAGGAGGGGATCGGGAGACCCAGTACTTC
-	TRBD1	TRBJ1-1	TRBV6-4	CASSDSSGTGGGTEAFF	TGTGCCAGCAGTGACTCCTCGGGAACAGGGGGTGGGACTGAAGCTTTCTTT
few	-	TRBJ2-7	TRBV7-2	CASSLVQGPYEQYF	TGTGCCAGCAGCTTAGTACAGGGCCCCTACGAGCAGTACTTC
few	TRBD2	TRBJ2-1	TRBV12-3/TRBV12-4	CASTGTTDEQFF	TGTGCCAGCACCGGGACTACCGATGAGCAGTTCTTC
-	TRBD1	TRBJ2-3	TRBV14	CASRGQISTDTQYF	TGTGCCAGCAGGGGACAGATTAGCACAGATACGCAGTATTTT
once	TRBD1	TRBJ1-4	TRBV19	CASSIPPQGELFF	TGTGCCAGTAGTATACCCCCCCAGGGGGAACTGTTTTTT
-	-	TRBJ1-3	TRBV6-6	CASSQGGAKGNTIYF	TGTGCCAGCAGTCAGGGAGGGGCTAAGGGAAACACCATATATTTT
-	-	TRBJ1-3	TRBV7-2	CASSLGGNGNTIYF	TGTGCCAGCAGCTTAGGAGGGAATGGGAACACCATATATTTT
-	-	TRBJ1-2	TRBV18	CASSINEQAGNYGYTF	TGTGCCAGCTCTATCAACGAACAGGCCGGTAACTATGGCTACACCTTC
-	TRBD2	TRBJ2-3	TRBV12-3/TRBV12-4	CASSSGGADTQYF	TGTGCCAGCAGTTCGGGGGGGGCCGATACGCAGTATTTT
-	-	TRBJ2-3	TRBV29-1	CSVRRGTSTDTQYF	TGCAGCGTCCGCCGGGGGACTAGCACAGATACGCAGTATTTT
-	-	TRBJ2-2	TRBV19	CASSFNSGGRELFF	TGTGCCAGTAGTTTCAATTCGGGGGGCCGAGAGCTGTTTTTT
-	TRBD1	TRBJ1-6	TRBV5-4	CASSWTTGAANSPLHF	TGTGCCAGCAGCTGGACAACAGGGGCCGCTAATTCACCCCTCCACTTT
-	TRBD1	TRBJ2-7	TRBV28	CASSLIVRGLYEQYF	TGTGCCAGCAGTTTGATCGTCAGGGGGCTCTACGAGCAGTACTTC
-	-	TRBJ1-6	TRBV30	CAWSAEENSPLHF	TGTGCCTGGAGTGCGGAGGAGAATTCACCCCTCCACTTT
medium-sized	-	TRBJ2-7	TRBV1	CTRRGGACEQYF	TGCACCAGACGCGGGGGGGCCTGCGAGCAGTACTTC
-	TRBD1	TRBJ1-2	TRBV11-2	CASSSRQGWYYGYTF	TGTGCCAGCAGCTCACGACAGGGATGGTACTATGGCTACACCTTC